This T cell receptor (beta chain) was sequenced during a study of OX40 agonist ivuxolimab in advanced cancers. Study-level results: The study observed clonal expansion of CD4+ and CD8+ blood T cells by week 6 at 0.1 to 3.0 mg/kg.

The assay was immunoSEQ multiplex PCR, and TCRdb's table has in-frame clones only and misses some. The table lists 74,000 or so clones, around 86% of them singletons, with roughly 1.9% in the top ten. Worth noting for this clone: Antigen: not known.

The CDR3 loop spans 15 amino acids. The V and J ends lost 2 bases and 2 bases, in that order; junction bases with no gene match: 4. Germline CDR1 is SGDLS and CDR2 is YYNGEE. Specimen: CD4+ or CD8+ T cells sorted from blood, collected in a trial of the OX40 agonist ivuxolimab. The V call is TRBV9, the J call TRBJ1-2, with 9 bases aligning to TRBD1. The clonotype comes from an adult with an advanced solid tumor such as melanoma, head and neck, liver or kidney cancer. CDR3 in amino acids: CASSVYRGQNYGYTF. The CDR3 DNA reads TGTGCCAGCAGCGTGTACAGGGGGCAAAACTATGGCTACACCTTC.